The sequence of this TCR beta chain was determined in a study of T cells in tumors after PD-1 blockade. Study-wide background: Either cemiplimab 350 mg every 2 weeks or pembrolizumab 200 mg every 3 weeks was given. Daily vismodegib 150 mg continued in a subset of anti-PD-1-treated patients. Study results and caveats: Some novel exhausted tumor clones appeared in pre-treatment blood, suggesting peripheral recruitment.

TCRdb keeps only in-frame clones here, not all; method: immunoSEQ multiplex PCR. The sample lists around 51,000 clones; roughly 80% were seen once. Tumor or blood genomic DNA was sequenced, with inputs of 616 ng to 6,004 ng. In regard to this clone: The antigen is not known.

The origin of this receptor is a human donor with basal cell carcinoma. Sample: PBMCs, taken before anti-PD-1 treatment.

DNA for the CDR3: TGTGCCTGGAGTGATGGGGCGACTAGCGGGACCTACGAGCAGTACTTC. This translates into CAWSDGATSGTYEQYF. The chain employs TRBV30 and TRBJ2-7; TRBD2 aligns across 11 bases. The junction had 7 bases not matched to a gene; V was cut back by 1 base and J by 2 bases. CDR3 size: 16 residues. In germline, CDR1 is GTSNPN, CDR2 SVGIG (reference sequence).